This TCR beta chain was recovered during a study of prognosis after radiotherapy for stage I lung cancer. The study, taken as a whole, reports: Reportedly, TRBV and TRBJ gene usage varied with metastasis presence.

Using two-round multiplex PCR, the authors amplified TCR beta CDR3 from genomic DNA. Primers were specific to each TRBV and TRBJ gene in first-round PCR. During the second PCR round, universal primers were used. MiXCR was run by TCRdb on the multiplex PCR reads, yielding one entry per CDR3 protein. Counted here are some 13,000 distinct CDR3 sequences, around 50% occurring once; the ten biggest clones make up about a quarter. This clonotype appeared a few times. Its matching antigen is unknown. The CDR3 is made up of 16 amino acids. Trimming stripped 2 bases from V and 7 bases from J, with 20 bases between. In germline, CDR1 is MNHNS, CDR2 SASEGT.

The chain uses TRBV6-1 and TRBJ1-1, with D maybe TRBD1 (5 bases). This clonotype was sampled from a donor at least 50 years old with non-small cell lung cancer. Sequenced material: PBMCs, taken before or after stereotactic body radiation therapy (not recorded which). This CDR3 is CASSESTAMASIEAFF. CDR3 bases: TGTGCCAGCAGTGAATCGACAGCGATGGCGTCTATTGAAGCTTTCTTT.